This paragraph reports one T cell receptor (beta chain). What it binds is unknown. The read terminates 3 residues before the CDR3 end, so the remaining end is supplied by the germline J gene. Other DNA sequences of this sample code for an identical CDR3. The data stem from a study of T cells in women clearing cervical HPV infection. For the study at large: Only a few women had HLA typing results available. Points from the study as a whole: Associations may precede or follow infection; HPV-specific or memory T cells were not isolated.

TCRdb's copy holds only in-frame clones and misses some; the assay was immunoSEQ multiplex PCR. This sample lists more than 20,000 clones; its ten largest clones have 6.5% to 8.5%. The length of the CDR3 is 12 residues. V lost 2 bases to trimming and J lost 4 bases, with 6 bases between them. Germline V gives CDR1 SGHRS, CDR2 YFSETQ. The chain is built from TRBV5-1 and TRBJ2-5; D unresolved. This receptor was identified in a woman between 18 and 70 years old with a cervical HPV16 infection that either progressed to CIN3+ or cleared (not recorded which). The sequenced sample was blood buffy coat. The part of the CDR3 DNA that was read is TGCGCCAGCAGCTTAGGGTTAGAGACC. Its protein product is CASSLGLET. The full CDR3 is CASSLGLETQYF.